This TCR beta chain was obtained from a study of graft-versus-host responses after intestinal transplantation. Whole-study context: Multivisceral, liver-intestinal, or isolated intestinal transplants were performed in recipients. Uniformly, recipients were administered anti-thymocyte globulin induction with subsequent tacrolimus and steroids for 2 to 3 years.

Produced via immunoSEQ multiplex PCR; TCRdb's table is partial and in-frame only. Of roughly 70,000 clones in the sample, nearly 85% were seen once. Whole-study findings and limits: The presence of high graft-versus-host to host-versus-graft clonal ratios in allografts characterized patients with graft-donor T cell macrochimerism. Detected in recipient marrow were GvH clones, some of which were first observed in ileum or blood.

Germline assignment: CDR1 SGHTA and CDR2 FQGNSA. The CDR3 length is 15 residues. V lost 0 bases, J lost 4 bases, and 12 bases lay in between. About this clone itself: Its specificity is not known.

The TCR comes from a human donor who was the organ donor for an intestinal transplant. This rearrangement joins TRBV7-2 to TRBJ1-2, with a weak D call TRBD1 (6 bases). The sequenced sample was unstimulated CD4+ T cells sorted from spleen or lymph node cells, obtained before transplant. CDR3: CASSLARGGIYGYTF. CDR3 nucleotides: TGTGCCAGCAGCTTAGCGAGGGGGGGCATCTATGGCTACACCTTC.